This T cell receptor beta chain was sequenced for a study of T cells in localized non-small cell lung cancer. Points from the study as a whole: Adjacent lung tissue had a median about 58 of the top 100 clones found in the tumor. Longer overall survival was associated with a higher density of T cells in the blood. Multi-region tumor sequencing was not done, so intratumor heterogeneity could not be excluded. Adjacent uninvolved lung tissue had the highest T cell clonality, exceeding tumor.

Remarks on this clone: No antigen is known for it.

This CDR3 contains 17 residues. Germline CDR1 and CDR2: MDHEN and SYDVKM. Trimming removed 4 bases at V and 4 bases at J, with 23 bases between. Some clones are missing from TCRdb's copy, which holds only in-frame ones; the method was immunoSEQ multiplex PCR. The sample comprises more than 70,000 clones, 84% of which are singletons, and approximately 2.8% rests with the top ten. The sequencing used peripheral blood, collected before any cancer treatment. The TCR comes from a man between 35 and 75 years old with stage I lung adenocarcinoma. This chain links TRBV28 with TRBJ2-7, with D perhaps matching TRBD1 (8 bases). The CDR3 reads CASSSPSGTGTNYEQYF. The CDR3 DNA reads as TGTGCCAGCAGTTCCCCGAGCGGGACAGGAACCAATTACGAGCAGTACTTC.